This TCR beta chain comes out of a study of tumor-infiltrating lymphocytes in oesophageal squamous cell carcinoma. This clonotype occurred many times. The CDR3 loop spans 12 amino acids. Germline V gene data show CDR1 as MRHNA and CDR2 as SNTAGT. V lost 2 bases and J 6 bases, leaving 6 bases between the germline ends. TCRdb ran MiXCR on the PCR reads and lists one entry per CDR3 protein. This sample has 10,000 to 14,000 distinct CDR3 sequences, with 55% found just once. The chain combines TRBV6-4 with TRBJ2-3; possible D gene TRBD2, 5 bases. The sequenced sample was esophageal tumor tissue. The receptor was derived from a male donor with esophageal squamous cell carcinoma. The CDR3 DNA is TGTGCCAGCAGTGACGGGGAGGATACGCAGTATTTT. It translates to CASSDGEDTQYF.